This T cell receptor (beta chain) emerged from a study of human T cells and chemical hapten exposure. Time point denoted: patch test 1, 2 weeks after DPC sensitization. Noted treatment: therapeutic diphenylcyclopropenone sensitization with weekly scalp DPC. TCRdb re-called the RACE reads through MiXCR, storing one row per CDR3 protein. The sample includes under 450,000 distinct CDR3 sequences, 4% to 5.5% of them seen just once. This clonotype has a handful of counts. V lost 5 bases and J 7 bases, leaving 9 bases between the germline ends. Germline CDR1 reads LNHNV; CDR2 reads YYDKDF (reference sequence). CDR3 size: 12 residues.

The chain has TRBV15 and TRBJ2-1; D is uncertain. The sample consisted of whole blood, taken in connection with sensitization to the hapten diphenylcyclopropenone (DPC). This sequence was found in a woman aged 45 to 65 with alopecia areata. Some clones in this sample may be carry-over from other donors' samples. CDR3 nucleotides: TGTGCCACCAGCTACATCTCAAATGAGCAGTTCTTC. Translated: CATSYISNEQFF.